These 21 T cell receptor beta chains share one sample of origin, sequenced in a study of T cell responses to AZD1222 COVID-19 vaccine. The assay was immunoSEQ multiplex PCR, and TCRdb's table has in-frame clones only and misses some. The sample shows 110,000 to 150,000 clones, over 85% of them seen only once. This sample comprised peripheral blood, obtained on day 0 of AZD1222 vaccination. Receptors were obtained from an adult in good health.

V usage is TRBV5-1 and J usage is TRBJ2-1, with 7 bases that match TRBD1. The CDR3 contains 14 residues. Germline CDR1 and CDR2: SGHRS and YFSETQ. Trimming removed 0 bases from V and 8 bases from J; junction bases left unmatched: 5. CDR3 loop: CASSLDRGDDEQFF. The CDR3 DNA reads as TGCGCCAGCAGCTTGGACAGGGGAGACGATGAGCAGTTCTTC.

The CDR3 region is CASSIEGLSYNEQFF. The CDR3 region has the DNA TGTGCCAGTAGTATAGAGGGCCTCTCCTACAATGAGCAGTTCTTC. The rearrangement links TRBV19 to TRBJ2-1, with D unclear. Germline lookup yields CDR1 LNHDA and CDR2 SQIVND (reference sequence). The CDR3 has 15 amino acids. The germline V and J ends were trimmed by 0 bases and 0 bases, with 6 bases remaining between them.

CDR3 residues: CASSKTGAGEKLFF. CDR3 in DNA: TGTGCCAGCAGTAAGACAGGGGCAGGTGAAAAACTGTTTTTT. The chain employs TRBV2 and TRBJ1-4, with 8 bases identical to TRBD1. Germline V gives CDR1 SNHLY, CDR2 FYNNEI. V lost 5 bases to trimming and J lost 7 bases; unmatched junction nucleotides: 6. This CDR3 is built from 14 residues.

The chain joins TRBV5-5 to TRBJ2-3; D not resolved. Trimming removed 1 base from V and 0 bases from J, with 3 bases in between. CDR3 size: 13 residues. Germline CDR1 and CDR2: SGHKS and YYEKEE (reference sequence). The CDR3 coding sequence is TGTGCCAGCAGCTTGCTAAGCACAGATACGCAGTATTTT. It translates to CASSLLSTDTQYF.

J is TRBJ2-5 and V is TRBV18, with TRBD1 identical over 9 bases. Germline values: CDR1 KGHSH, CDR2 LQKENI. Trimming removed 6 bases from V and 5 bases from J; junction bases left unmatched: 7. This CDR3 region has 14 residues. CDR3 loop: CASSEGQGSETQYF. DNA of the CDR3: TGTGCCAGCTCCGAGGGACAGGGTAGCGAGACCCAGTACTTC.

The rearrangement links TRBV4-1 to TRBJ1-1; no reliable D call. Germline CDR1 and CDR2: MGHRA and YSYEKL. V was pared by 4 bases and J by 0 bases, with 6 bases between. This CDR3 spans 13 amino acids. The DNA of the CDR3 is TGCGCCAGCAGCCCCCGGGTGAACACTGAAGCTTTCTTT. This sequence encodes CASSPRVNTEAFF.

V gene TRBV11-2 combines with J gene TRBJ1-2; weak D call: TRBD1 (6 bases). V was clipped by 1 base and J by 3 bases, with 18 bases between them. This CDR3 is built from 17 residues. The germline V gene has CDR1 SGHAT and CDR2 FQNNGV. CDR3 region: CASSLVQGGTFDYGYTF. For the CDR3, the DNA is TGTGCCAGCAGCTTAGTGCAGGGTGGGACATTTGACTATGGCTACACCTTC. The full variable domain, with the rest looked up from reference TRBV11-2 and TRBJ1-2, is EAGVAQSPRYKIIEKRQSVAFWCNPISGHATLYWYQQILGQGPKLLIQFQNNGVVDDSQLPKDRFSAERLKGVDSTLKIQPAKLEDSAVYLCASSLVQGGTFDYGYTFGSGTRLTVV.

CDR3 loop: CASSQEGAAAIYNEQFF. CDR3 bases: TGCGCCAGCAGCCAAGAGGGGGCAGCGGCTATATACAATGAGCAGTTCTTC. This rearrangement joins TRBV4-3 to TRBJ2-1, with a weak D call TRBD1 (6 bases). The germline V gene has CDR1 LGHNA and CDR2 YSLEER. This CDR3 region has 17 residues. The V and J ends lost 0 bases and 4 bases respectively, with 16 bases between them.

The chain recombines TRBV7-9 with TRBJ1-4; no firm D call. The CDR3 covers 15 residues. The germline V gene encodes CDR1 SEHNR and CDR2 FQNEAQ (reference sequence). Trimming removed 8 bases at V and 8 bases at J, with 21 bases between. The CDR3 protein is CASRSFRTGGEKLFF. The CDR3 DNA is TGTGCCAGCCGTTCCTTCCGCACGGGAGGGGAAAAACTGTTTTTT.

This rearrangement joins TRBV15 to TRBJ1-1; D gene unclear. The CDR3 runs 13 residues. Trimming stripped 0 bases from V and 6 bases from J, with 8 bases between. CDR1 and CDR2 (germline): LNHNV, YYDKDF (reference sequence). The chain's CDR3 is CATSRDWAAEAFF. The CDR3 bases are TGTGCCACCAGCAGAGATTGGGCAGCTGAAGCTTTCTTT.

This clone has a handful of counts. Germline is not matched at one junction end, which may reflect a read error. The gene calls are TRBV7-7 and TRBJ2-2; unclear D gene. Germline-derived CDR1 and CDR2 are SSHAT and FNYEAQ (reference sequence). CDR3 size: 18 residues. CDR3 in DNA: TGTGCTAGCAGCTCAAAACTCCGAAGGACGGCGAACACCGGGGAGCTGTTTTTT. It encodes CASSSKLRRTANTGELFF.

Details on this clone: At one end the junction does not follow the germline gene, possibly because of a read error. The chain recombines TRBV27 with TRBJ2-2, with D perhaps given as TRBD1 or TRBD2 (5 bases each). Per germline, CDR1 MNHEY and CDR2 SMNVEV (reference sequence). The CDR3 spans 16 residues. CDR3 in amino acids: CASRLFGPGATGELFF. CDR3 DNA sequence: TGTGCCAGCAGATTATTCGGGCCCGGGGCCACCGGGGAGCTGTTTTTT.

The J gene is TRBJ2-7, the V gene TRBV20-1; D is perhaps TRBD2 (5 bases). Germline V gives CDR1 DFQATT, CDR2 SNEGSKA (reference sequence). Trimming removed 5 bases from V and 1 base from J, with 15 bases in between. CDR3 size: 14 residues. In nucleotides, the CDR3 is TGCAGTGCTCGTGAGGGCAGTAGGTCCTACGAGCAGTACTTC. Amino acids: CSAREGSRSYEQYF.

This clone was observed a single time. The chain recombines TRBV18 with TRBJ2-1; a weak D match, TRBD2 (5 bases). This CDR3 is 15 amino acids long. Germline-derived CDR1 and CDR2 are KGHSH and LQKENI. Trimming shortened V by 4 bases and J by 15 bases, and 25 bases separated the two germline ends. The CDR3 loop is CASSQLPRPGEERFF. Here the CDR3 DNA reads TGTGCCAGCTCACAACTACCGAGACCCGGGGAAGAGAGGTTCTTC.

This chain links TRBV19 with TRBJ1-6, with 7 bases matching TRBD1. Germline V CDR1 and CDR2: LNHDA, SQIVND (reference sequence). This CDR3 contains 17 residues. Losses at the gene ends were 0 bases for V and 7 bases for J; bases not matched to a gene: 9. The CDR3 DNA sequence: TGTGCCAGTAGTATAGATTTCAGGGGGTACAGGAATTCACCCCTCCACTTT. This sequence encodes CASSIDFRGYRNSPLHF.

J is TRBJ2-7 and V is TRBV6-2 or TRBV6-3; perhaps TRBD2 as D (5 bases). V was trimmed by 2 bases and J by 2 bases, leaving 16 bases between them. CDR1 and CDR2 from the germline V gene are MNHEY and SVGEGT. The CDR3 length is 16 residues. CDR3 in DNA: TGTGCCAGCAGTTACAATCGGAGGATCCCTACCTACGAGCAGTACTTC. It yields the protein CASSYNRRIPTYEQYF.

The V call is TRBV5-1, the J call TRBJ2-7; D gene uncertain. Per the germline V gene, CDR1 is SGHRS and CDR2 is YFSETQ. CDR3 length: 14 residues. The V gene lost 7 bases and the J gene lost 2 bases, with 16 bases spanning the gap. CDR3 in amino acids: CASARWRRAYEQYF. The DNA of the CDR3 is TGCGCCAGCGCCCGTTGGAGACGTGCCTACGAGCAGTACTTC. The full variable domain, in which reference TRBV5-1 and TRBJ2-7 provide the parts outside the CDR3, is KAGVTQTPRYLIKTRGQQVTLSCSPISGHRSVSWYQQTPGQGLQFLFEYFSETQRNKGNFPGRFSGRQFSNSRSEMNVSTLELGDSALYLCASARWRRAYEQYFGPGTRLTVT.

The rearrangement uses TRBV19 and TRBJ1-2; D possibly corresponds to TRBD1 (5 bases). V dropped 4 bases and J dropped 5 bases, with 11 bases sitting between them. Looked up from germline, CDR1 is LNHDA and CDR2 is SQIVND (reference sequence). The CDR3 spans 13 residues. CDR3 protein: CASSRDGGYGYTF. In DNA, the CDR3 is TGTGCCAGTAGTAGGGACGGAGGGTATGGCTACACCTTC. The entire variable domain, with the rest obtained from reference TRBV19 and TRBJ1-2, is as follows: DGGITQSPKYLFRKEGQNVTLSCEQNLNHDAMYWYRQDPGQGLRLIYYSQIVNDFQKGDIAEGYSVSREKKESFPLTVTSAQKNPTAFYLCASSRDGGYGYTFGSGTRLTVV.

The CDR3 sequence: CASSQRDFNTGELFF. CDR3 in DNA: TGTGCCAGCAGCCAACGGGACTTCAACACCGGGGAGCTGTTTTTT. The chain recombines TRBV4-2 with TRBJ2-2; weak D call: TRBD2 (6 bases). CDR3 length: 15 amino acids. V shed 2 bases and J shed 2 bases, with 9 bases lying between them. Germline loops: CDR1 LGHNA, CDR2 YNFKEQ.

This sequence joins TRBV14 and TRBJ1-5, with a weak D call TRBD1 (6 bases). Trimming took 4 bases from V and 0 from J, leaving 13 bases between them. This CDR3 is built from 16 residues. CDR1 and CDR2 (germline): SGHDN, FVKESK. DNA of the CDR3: TGTGCCAGCAGCCTTCAGACAGGCAATAGCAATCAGCCCCAGCATTTT. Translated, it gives CASSLQTGNSNQPQHF.

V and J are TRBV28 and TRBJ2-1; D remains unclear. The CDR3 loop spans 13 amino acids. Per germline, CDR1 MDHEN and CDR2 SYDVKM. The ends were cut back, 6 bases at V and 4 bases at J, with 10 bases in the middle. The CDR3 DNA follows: TGTGCCAGCAGGTTGCTCGAGTACAATGAGCAGTTCTTC. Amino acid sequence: CASRLLEYNEQFF.